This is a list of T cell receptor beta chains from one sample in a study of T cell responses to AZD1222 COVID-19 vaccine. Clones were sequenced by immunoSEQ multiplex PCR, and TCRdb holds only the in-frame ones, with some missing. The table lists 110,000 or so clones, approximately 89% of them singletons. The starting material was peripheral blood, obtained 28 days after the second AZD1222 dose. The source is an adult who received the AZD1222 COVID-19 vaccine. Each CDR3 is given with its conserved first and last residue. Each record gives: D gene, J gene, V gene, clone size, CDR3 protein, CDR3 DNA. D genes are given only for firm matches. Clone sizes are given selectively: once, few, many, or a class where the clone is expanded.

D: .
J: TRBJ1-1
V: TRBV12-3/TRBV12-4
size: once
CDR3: CASSQGGAEAFF
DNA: TGTGCCAGCAGCCAAGGGGGGGCTGAAGCTTTCTTT

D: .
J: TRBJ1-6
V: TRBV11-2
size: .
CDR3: CASSIHGMVASPLHF
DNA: TGTGCCAGCAGCATCCACGGAATGGTCGCTTCACCCCTCCACTTT

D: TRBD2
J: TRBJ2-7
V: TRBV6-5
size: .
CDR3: CASRDEGGSYEQYF
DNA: TGTGCCAGCAGGGACGAGGGCGGGAGCTACGAGCAGTACTTC

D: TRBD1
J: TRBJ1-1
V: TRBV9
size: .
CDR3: CASSVAGGNSEAFF
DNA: TGTGCCAGCAGCGTAGCAGGGGGAAACTCTGAAGCTTTCTTT

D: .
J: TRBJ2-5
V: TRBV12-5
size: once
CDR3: CASGLGVLRQYF
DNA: TGTGCTAGTGGTTTAGGGGTGTTAAGGCAGTACTTC

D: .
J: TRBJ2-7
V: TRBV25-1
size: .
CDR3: CASSERWGYEQYF
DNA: TGTGCCAGCAGTGAGCGATGGGGATACGAGCAGTACTTC

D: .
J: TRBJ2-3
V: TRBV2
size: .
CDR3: CASQTESTDTQYF
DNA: TGTGCCAGCCAGACAGAGAGCACAGATACGCAGTATTTT

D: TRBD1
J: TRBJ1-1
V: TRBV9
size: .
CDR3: CASSVSGTGWAEAFF
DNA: TGTGCCAGCAGCGTCTCCGGGACAGGGTGGGCTGAAGCTTTCTTT

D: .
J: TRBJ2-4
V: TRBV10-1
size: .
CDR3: CASRRGDTLAKNIQYF
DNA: TGCGCCAGCCGTCGAGGGGACACTCTAGCCAAAAACATTCAGTACTTC

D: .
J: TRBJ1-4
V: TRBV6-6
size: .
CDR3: CASKYLGEKLFF
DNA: TGTGCCAGCAAGTACCTAGGCGAAAAACTGTTTTTT

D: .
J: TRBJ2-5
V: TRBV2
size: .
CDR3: CASSTDSQETQYF
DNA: TGTGCCAGCAGTACGGACAGTCAAGAGACCCAGTACTTC

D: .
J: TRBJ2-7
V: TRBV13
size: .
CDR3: CASDRGTAYEQYF
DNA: TGTGCCAGCGATCGCGGGACAGCCTACGAGCAGTACTTC

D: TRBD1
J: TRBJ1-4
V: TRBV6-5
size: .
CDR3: CASSFDRDTNEKLFF
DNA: TGTGCCAGCAGTTTCGACAGGGACACTAATGAAAAACTGTTTTTT

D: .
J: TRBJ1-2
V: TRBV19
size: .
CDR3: CASTTSGQPNYGYTF
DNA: TGTGCCAGTACCACCTCTGGACAGCCTAACTATGGCTACACCTTC

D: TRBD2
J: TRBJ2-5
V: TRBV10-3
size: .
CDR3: CAISEPVPSRPSGGSGRETQYF
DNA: TGTGCCATCAGTGAGCCAGTGCCTTCAAGGCCTAGCGGGGGCTCCGGGCGAGAGACCCAGTACTTC

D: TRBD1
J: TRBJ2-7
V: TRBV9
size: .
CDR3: CASNEGGNSYEQYF
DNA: TGTGCCAGCAACGAAGGGGGCAACTCCTACGAGCAGTACTTC

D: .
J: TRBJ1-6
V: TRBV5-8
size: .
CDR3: CASSLVQGSYNSPLHF
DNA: TGTGCCAGCAGCTTGGTACAGGGATCCTATAATTCACCCCTCCACTTT

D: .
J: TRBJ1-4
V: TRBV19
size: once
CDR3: CASSRGQGEKLFF
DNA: TGTGCCAGTAGTCGGGGGCAAGGTGAAAAACTGTTTTTT

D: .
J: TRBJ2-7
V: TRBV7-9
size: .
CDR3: CASSFGAFEQYF
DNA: TGTGCCAGCAGCTTTGGGGCCTTTGAGCAGTACTTC

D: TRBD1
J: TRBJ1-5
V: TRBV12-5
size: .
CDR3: CASAWTGLNQPQHF
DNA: TGTGCTAGTGCTTGGACAGGCCTCAATCAGCCCCAGCATTTT